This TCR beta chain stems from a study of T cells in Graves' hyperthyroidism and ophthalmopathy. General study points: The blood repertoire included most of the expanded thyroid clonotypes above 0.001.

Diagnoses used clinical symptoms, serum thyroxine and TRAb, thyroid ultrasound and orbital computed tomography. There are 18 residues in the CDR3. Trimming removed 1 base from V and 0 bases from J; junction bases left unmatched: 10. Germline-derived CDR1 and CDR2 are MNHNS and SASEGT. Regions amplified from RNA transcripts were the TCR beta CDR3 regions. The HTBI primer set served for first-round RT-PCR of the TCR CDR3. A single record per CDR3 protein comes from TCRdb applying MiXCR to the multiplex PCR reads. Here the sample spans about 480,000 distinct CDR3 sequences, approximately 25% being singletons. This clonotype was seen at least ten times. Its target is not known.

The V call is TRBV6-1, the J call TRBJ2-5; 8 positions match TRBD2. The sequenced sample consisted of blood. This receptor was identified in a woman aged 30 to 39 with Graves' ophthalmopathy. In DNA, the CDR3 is TGTGCCAGCAGTGAAGGGAGGGTGGCTAGCGGGTACCAAGAGACCCAGTACTTC. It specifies CASSEGRVASGYQETQYF.